The source of this TCR beta chain is a study of blood T cell repertoires in COVID-19. About the research overall: COVID-19 samples from acute and convalescent phases originated in the United States, Italy and Spain. PBMCs, B-cell-depleted T cells, or T cells provided the cDNA or gDNA that made up the material.

Methods used by the authors: Estimation of nucleated cell counts relied on the amplification of reference gene primers. This table comes from immunoSEQ multiplex PCR, and its TCRdb copy is limited to in-frame clones, with some not included. The V and J calls and the clone size are those of that table, but D and trimming were determined from the DNA. The table lists about 58,000 clones, approximately 86% of them singletons, with 7% to 10% in the top ten. V lost 4 bases and J 5 bases, leaving 9 bases between the germline ends. CDR1 is SGHNT and CDR2 is YYREEE in the germline V gene (reference sequence). CDR3 size: 13 residues.

This receptor was obtained from a woman in her 70s with active COVID-19. J is TRBJ1-4 and V is TRBV5-4, with D perhaps TRBD1 (5 bases). The sequencing input was peripheral blood. Here the CDR3 reads CASSRDSNEKLFF. The CDR3 DNA sequence: TGTGCCAGCAGCCGGGACTCCAATGAAAAACTGTTTTTT. Complete variable domain (other parts from reference TRBV5-4 and TRBJ1-4): ETGVTQSPTHLIKTRGQQVTLRCSSQSGHNTVSWYQQALGQGPQFIFQYYREEENGRGNFPPRFSGLQFPNYSSELNVNALELDDSALYLCASSRDSNEKLFFGSGTQLSVL.